Listed below are T cell receptor beta chains from one sample, sequenced in a study of T-cell reconstitution after alpha-beta-depleted transplantation in children. TCRdb processed the PCR reads anew with MiXCR; each CDR3 protein has one entry. Of 350,000 to 500,000 distinct CDR3 sequences in the sample, around two fifths are singletons; the top ten hold approximately 30%. The sample consisted of PBMCs, taken before TCRalphabeta/CD19-depleted stem cell transplant. These receptors all come from a girl aged 2-15 years with aplastic anemia, due to receive a stem cell transplant. Both conserved end residues are part of each CDR3. Clone size is given for some rows only: seen once, a few or many times, or a class if the clone is expanded.

CASVFTGQSADTQYF	TRBV12-3/TRBV12-4	many
CASSYRGGGTEAFF	TRBV5-1	.
CASSYRGPETQYF	TRBV6-5	.
CASSSAGTSTDTQYF	TRBV6-5	few
CASSPGRETQYF	TRBV7-6	many
CASTYGGGTDTQYF	TRBV6-1	.
CATGGDPYEQYF	TRBV6-5	.
CASRSETPPGELFF	TRBV4-2	many
CASRVDRGPYGYTF	TRBV5-1	many
CASSDLGDEQFF	TRBV6-1	.
CASRRSGVVQETQYF	TRBV6-1	few
CASSLTGSQETQYF	TRBV12-3/TRBV12-4	many
CSASPRSRNYGYTF	TRBV20-1	.
CASSQTRVTSGSLYNEQFF	TRBV14	few
CASSPELGGGQGKFF	TRBV4-3	.
CASIPGTSGGADTQYF	TRBV27	.
CSARDMRGRASNQPQHF	TRBV20-1	few
CASKRGNQETQYF	TRBV3-1	.
CATSRDQGLGQPQHF	TRBV15	.
CASSSTRESYNEQFF	TRBV18	many
CASSHPTGFGDSPLHF	TRBV27	few
CASSVTETDTQYF	TRBV3-1	many
CASSPAGRLGTDTQYF	TRBV7-2	.
CASRPGLAGQETQYF	TRBV6-2/TRBV6-3	.
CASSSPIAGSSYNEQFF	TRBV7-9	.
CASSQADNEKLFF	TRBV7-2	.
CSVGGSGNTIYF	TRBV29-1	once
CAWRRGRATGELFF	TRBV30	.
CASSPGRAADTQYF	TRBV7-9	.
CSAARTARTDTQYF	TRBV20-1	.
CASSFARDTQYF	TRBV12-3/TRBV12-4	once
CSARVGYEQYF	TRBV20-1	few
CATSSPESTGDQPQHF	TRBV15	.
CASRGMLAPYNEQFF	TRBV28	.
CSARPTPRTSGRDIQYF	TRBV20-1	.
CASRDFVTDTQYF	TRBV28	.
CASSHGLAEQFF	TRBV12-3/TRBV12-4	many